The subject of this entry is one T cell receptor (beta chain). Its specific antigen is unknown. Base qualities are missing; no much larger clone stands one base away. The cohort consisted of hundreds of healthy bone marrow donors. Cohort members were all nominally healthy when sampled, although unrecorded immune exposures were likely present. The donor was CMV seropositive and belonged to the group of 250 to 300 seropositive cohort members. A peripheral blood sample was collected from each donor, and TCR beta sequencing was performed on peripheral blood mononuclear cells. Genomic DNA was extracted from the blood cell samples with the Qiagen DNeasy Blood Extraction Kit. This sample stems from a study of cytomegalovirus exposure and HLA in healthy donors (dated by TCRdb to 2017 to 2019). At the level of the whole study: In an earlier analysis of about 560 of the donors, under 300 Gb of sequence data and about 110 million unique TCR beta sequences from 150 million to 200 million T cells were reported. About 280 gigabases of sequencing data and tens of millions of unique TCR sequences were included in an early release covering several hundred HLA-typed donors. Of the roughly 390 genotyped donors, 81% fell in the genetic ancestry cluster associated with self-reported Caucasian donors. The aim of the study was to test whether cataloging public T cell receptors could identify signatures of past pathogen exposure. The study used immunosequencing to profile the T cell repertoires of 666 subjects and linked those repertoires to cytomegalovirus serostatus. A separate validation cohort of 100 to 150 different subjects was used in addition to the roughly 720-subject first cohort. High-throughput TCR immunosequencing, statistical association of individual TCRs with disease status, and machine learning were combined to predict cytomegalovirus infection status. To study patterns of TCR occurrence, a later analysis re-analyzed previously published TCR beta repertoires from around 670 donors and added high-resolution HLA genotyping. Rather than using new phenotypic data, the later analysis identified candidate immune exposures from TCR beta sequences and from how often those sequences occurred across donors. An earlier analysis of around 580 of the donors used high-throughput TCR beta sequencing to judge whether each TCR beta V gene segment behaved as functional or pseudogenic. Donor age, sex, ethnicity and CMV serostatus were compiled alongside the repertoire data. A later genetic analysis took genome-wide SNP genotypes for about 55% of the roughly 700 donors and used that subset as a discovery cohort. All discovery cohort repertoires had been generated using a single sequencing platform. Both class I and class II loci were covered by HLA typing, at four-digit resolution. The number of donors typed differed by locus, with 629-630 for A, B, C, DRB1 and DQB1, approximately 500 for DQA1, over 600 for DPA1, and around 430 for DPB1. A few DR-DQ haplotypes were treated as single units for association and clustering because of strong linkage in the cohort. Among roughly 400 genotyped donors of the cohort, an average of around 250,000 unique TCR beta nucleotide sequences was sequenced per donor, of which about 19% were non-productive. General findings and caveats noted by the study authors: In a later analysis, HLA-associated TCR beta chains were found to be more clonally expanded and to have lower generation probabilities than equally common non-associated chains. A further reported finding was that TCR beta sequences accurately predicted the HLA-A and HLA-B alleles for most subjects in the first cohort. V-gene and J-gene trimming of TCR beta chains was associated with a missense DCLRE1C variant in a later genetic analysis, and the association was replicated in an independent cohort. The presence/absence analyses assumed that sequencing depth was roughly uniform across donors, and that assumption may not be true. In the study, around 160 TCR beta chains were listed as associated with cytomegalovirus. A cluster of highly shared sequence variants was judged likely to be a technical artifact of the sequencing pipeline. Only TCR beta chains were sequenced in this cohort, and the absence of alpha or paired-chain data limited detectable features. When HLA alleles, especially DR and DQ, strongly co-occurred, attributing TCR associations to individual alleles was difficult. Specific HLA alleles were associated with roughly 16,000 TCR beta sequences at a false discovery rate of 0.05 in a later analysis. Roughly 15 rarely observed V segments, including chromosome 9 orphons, were excluded from the earlier analysis of about 500 of the donors because counts were too low. Because HLA typing was missing for some donors at each locus, association tests included only the typed subset. According to the authors, the approach could potentially be generalized to other disease states and immunological phenotypes. In a later analysis, the rate of TCR association differed among HLA loci, with DRB1 alleles having the most associated TCRs and HLA-C alleles having the fewest. Some IMGT-functional V segments, including TRBV6-2 and TRBV6-3, could not be distinguished by the 87-base-pair reads and were therefore excluded. Several of the top co-occurrence clusters appeared to be linked to parvovirus B19, influenza, CMV and Epstein-Barr virus, according to a later analysis. While some public TCRs were present in many individuals, most TCR sequences turned up only very rarely across donors. Linkage disequilibrium might explain the correlated functional status among segregating V segments, but an unknown experimental factor could not be excluded. Immune exposure information for the cohort was limited to CMV serostatus. A later genetic analysis reported fewer N-insertions in productive TCRs among donors in an Asian-associated ancestry cluster than the roughly 690-donor mean. Cytomegalovirus status was reported to be diagnosed by the classifier with high specificity and sensitivity in both the original and validation cohorts. An earlier analysis of approximately 530 of the donors showed that most TCR beta V segments appeared in productive rearrangements either about 87% or about 30% of the time, which broadly matched IMGT annotations. Most CMV-associated TCR beta chains appeared to be HLA-restricted in a later analysis, and the HLA associations seemed to be driven largely by CMV exposure. Three of the identified cytomegalovirus-associated TCR beta chains were confirmed in vitro to be specific for cytomegalovirus antigens.

The method behind the library was the immunoSEQ multiplex PCR assay. For the multiplex PCR, a mixture combining 60 forward primers for TCR Vbeta segments and 13 reverse primers for TCR Jbeta segments was used. Amplification of the CDR3 region of rearranged TCR beta genes was performed with a multiplex PCR assay on genomic DNA. Amplified TCR beta libraries were sequenced as 87-base-pair reads on the Illumina HiSeq System. The published analysis was carried out like this. In a later analysis, some 80 million unique TCR beta chains were counted across the 500 to 700 repertoires, and roughly 11 million of these chains were shared by at least two donors. Raw reads were error-corrected and collapsed into unique sequences with a nearest-neighbor algorithm that merged closely related sequences to remove PCR and sequencing errors. CDR3 sequences were aligned to IMGT reference sequences to assign V, D and J gene segments. For a sequence to be retained, at least a six-nucleotide match to both a V gene segment and a J gene segment was required. A rearrangement counted as productive if the CDR3 had no stop codons and remained in frame with V and J, and every other rearrangement counted as non-productive. CDR3 was defined by IMGT convention, running from the second conserved V-encoded cysteine to the conserved J-encoded phenylalanine. Sequences without an unambiguous match to a single V gene segment were excluded from the earlier analysis of about 630 of the donors. In an earlier analysis of a few hundred of the donors, V segments were called functional above 56.7% productive rearrangements and were called segregating when the between-donor standard deviation exceeded 5%. A statistical classification framework was developed to diagnose cytomegalovirus status using the catalog of TCR beta chain sequences. V and J gene assignment, in a later analysis, came from comparing TCR nucleotide sequences with IMGT/GENE-DB human TR gene sequences. In a later analysis, CDR3 sequences and most-parsimonious VDJ recombination scenarios were assigned using the TCRdist pipeline. A later analysis defined each TCR beta chain by its CDR3 amino acid sequence plus V-gene family, and excluded reads lacking a unique V-gene family. As a way to deal with suspected cross-contamination and a sequencing artifact, a later analysis dropped approximately 590 nucleotide sequences that were highly shared and had low generation probability. For each public chain, a later analysis derived a clonal expansion index from normalized ranks of inferred template counts within each repertoire. In a later analysis, generation probabilities were computed using a VDJ recombination model fitted to out-of-frame rearrangements, and the results were checked against IGoR. In a later analysis, TCR-TCR, TCR-HLA and TCR-CMV co-occurrence was scored with hypergeometric tests, and a repertoire-size bias correction was applied to TCR pairs. False discovery rates were estimated in a later analysis by permuting HLA or CMV assignments 20 times. A later analysis grouped co-occurring TCRs with DBSCAN, adding TCRdist sequence similarity when clustering within HLA-allele-positive subsets. Repertoires with fewer than 30,000 or more than 120,000 public chains were left out of co-occurrence clustering, as were several repertoires with anomalous nucleotide sharing. Not all clones reach the TCRdb copy of this immuneACCESS table, which keeps in-frame sequences only. Checked studies attribute under half of the gap to unresolved V genes and leave the rest unexplained. The DNA gave D and trimming, while V, J and clone size come from that table. The sample yields around 200,000 clones; roughly 72% were counted once. The ten largest clones add up to 2% to 2.5% of the sample.

The CDR3 holds 16 amino acids from the cysteine to the phenylalanine. CDR3 DNA is the only sequence kept; it has 48 bases, read in frame from the first base. Looking up the germline V gene yields CDR1 MGHRA and CDR2 YSYEKL. The trim is 0 bases for V and 0 bases for J, with a gap of 11 bases between the germline ends. The sample taken for sequencing was PBMCs. The clonotype was recovered from a woman younger than 45 in good health and CMV-seropositive. The chain couples TRBV4-1 to TRBJ1-1; too little of a D gene remains to name it. CDR3 region: CASSQDLGRLNTEAFF. DNA sequence: TGCGCCAGCAGCCAAGATCTCGGCAGGCTGAACACTGAAGCTTTCTTT.